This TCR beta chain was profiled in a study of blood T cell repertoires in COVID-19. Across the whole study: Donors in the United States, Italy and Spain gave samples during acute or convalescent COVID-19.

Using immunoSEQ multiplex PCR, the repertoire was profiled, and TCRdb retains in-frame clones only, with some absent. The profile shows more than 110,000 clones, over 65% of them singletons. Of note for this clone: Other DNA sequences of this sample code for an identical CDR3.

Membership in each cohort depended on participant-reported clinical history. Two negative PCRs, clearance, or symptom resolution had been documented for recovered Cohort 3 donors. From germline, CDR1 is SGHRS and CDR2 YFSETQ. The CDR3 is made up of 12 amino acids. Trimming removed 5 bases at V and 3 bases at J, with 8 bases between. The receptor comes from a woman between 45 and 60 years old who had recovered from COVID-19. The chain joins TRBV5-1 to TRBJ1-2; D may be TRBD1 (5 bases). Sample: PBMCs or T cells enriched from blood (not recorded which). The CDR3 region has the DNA TGCGCCAGCAGTCTAGGGGACTATGGCTACACCTTC. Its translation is CASSLGDYGYTF.